A selection of T cell receptor beta chains follows, all from one sample in a study of response to subunit inactivated influenza vaccine. TCRdb re-analysed the RT-PCR reads in MiXCR, keeping a single row per CDR3 protein. The sample consists of around 490,000 distinct CDR3 sequences, around 8% of them appearing once. The specimen comprised PBMCs from blood, sampled less than 25 months after vaccination. The receptors were gathered from a man aged 50 to 69 who received an inactivated influenza vaccine. Each CDR3 is given with its conserved first and last residue.

j_call v_call cdr3_aa
TRBJ1-4 TRBV4-2 CASSPPDRGRREKLFF
TRBJ2-1 TRBV4-3 CASSQGSGTDEQFF
TRBJ1-1 TRBV10-3 CAIRGMNTEAFF
TRBJ2-7 TRBV28 CATSTSGTRNEQYF
TRBJ1-4 TRBV14 CASSQGRLLATNEKLFF
TRBJ1-5 TRBV7-2 CASSFGQGSQPQHF
TRBJ2-7 TRBV15 CATSRDQARQSTYEQYF
TRBJ2-4 TRBV5-1 CASSLATGVIQYF
TRBJ2-1 TRBV3-1 CASSQVRESSYNEQFF
TRBJ2-2 TRBV4-2 CASSQESQRTNTGELFF